The 7 T cell receptor beta chains reported below all come from one sample, sequenced in a study of shared T cell receptors in the human thymus. Profiled with immunoSEQ multiplex PCR; TCRdb holds only in-frame clones, not every one. The sample yields 550,000 to 800,000 clones, 70% to 90% seen once. This sample also belongs to another study, concerning human thymus T cells.

Sequenced input: thymocytes. The receptors originated from a girl less than two years old with a congenital heart defect.

This clone came up once. The V call is TRBV6-5, the J call TRBJ1-5; unclear D gene. Germline V gene sequence: CDR1 MNHEY, CDR2 SVGAGI. V lost 2 bases and J lost 6, with 5 bases in between. The CDR3 runs to 12 residues. The CDR3 is CASSYEGQPQHF. CDR3 in DNA: TGTGCCAGCAGTTACGAGGGTCAGCCCCAGCATTTT.

Only one count was recorded for this clone. This chain uses TRBV9 with TRBJ2-7; tentatively, D is TRBD1 (6 bases). Trimming took 4 bases from V and 5 from J, leaving 16 bases between them. CDR1 is SGDLS and CDR2 is YYNGEE in the germline V gene. The CDR3 sequence is 14 residues long. The CDR3, as DNA: TGTGCCAGCAGCCCCCGGACAGATAGCAACGAGCAGTACTTC. Translated, it gives CASSPRTDSNEQYF.

V gene TRBV5-1 combines with J gene TRBJ2-7; TRBD1 aligns across 10 bases. The CDR3 is 14 residues long. Germline trimming cut 0 bases from V and 9 bases from J; bases unmatched to any gene: 6. Germline V CDR1 and CDR2: SGHRS, YFSETQ. The chain's CDR3 is CASSLGQGAGGQYF. CDR3 nucleotides: TGCGCCAGCAGCTTGGGACAGGGGGCAGGCGGGCAGTACTTC.

This sequence joins TRBV29-1 and TRBJ1-1, with 7 bases that match TRBD1. The length of the CDR3 is 15 residues. Germline V gene sequence: CDR1 SQVTM, CDR2 ANQGSEA. The V gene end was trimmed by 3 bases and the J gene end by 1 base; junction bases not matched to a gene: 8. The CDR3 spells CSVDRGAQRNTEAFF. CDR3 coding DNA: TGCAGCGTTGACAGGGGGGCGCAGAGGAACACTGAAGCTTTCTTT.

CDR3 bases: TGCAGCGTCCTGACGACAGGGGATTTTCCTCAGCCCCAGCATTTT. It yields the protein CSVLTTGDFPQPQHF. This chain links TRBV29-1 with TRBJ1-5; 8 bases are a match to TRBD1. The CDR3 is 15 residues long. V lost 6 bases to trimming and J lost 6 bases; unmatched junction nucleotides: 13. Germline CDR1 SQVTM, CDR2 ANQGSEA.

The chain links TRBV28 to TRBJ2-3, with D possibly TRBD2 on 7 matching bases. This CDR3 is built from 15 residues. The germline V gene has CDR1 MDHEN and CDR2 SYDVKM. The germline V and J ends were trimmed by 7 bases and 7 bases, with 21 bases remaining between them. CDR3 protein: CASTREGGRTHTQYF. DNA for the CDR3: TGTGCCAGCACGAGGGAGGGGGGGCGAACTCATACGCAGTATTTT.

The chain is built from TRBV5-4 and TRBJ2-7, with 8 bases lining up with TRBD1. From germline, CDR1 is SGHNT and CDR2 YYREEE (reference sequence). This CDR3 spans 14 amino acids. V was clipped by 1 base and J by 5 bases; unmatched bases: 5. Here the CDR3 DNA reads TGTGCCAGCAGCTTGCTTGGGACAGGCCACGAGCAGTACTTC. Translation: CASSLLGTGHEQYF.